This TCR beta chain was profiled in a study of cytomegalovirus exposure and HLA in healthy donors. Vbeta (60) and Jbeta (13) primers were used in the PCR. Measured with immunoSEQ multiplex PCR; TCRdb has only the in-frame clones, and not every one. Among 100,000 to 150,000 clones, roughly 80% were seen once, and the ten largest hold more than 3%. Looked up from germline, CDR1 is SGHKS and CDR2 is YYEKEE (reference sequence). The V gene lost 3 bases and the J gene lost 2 bases, with 2 bases spanning the gap. The CDR3 is 12 residues long. The sample consisted of PBMCs. The V call is TRBV5-5, the J call TRBJ2-2; D remains ambiguous. This clonotype was sampled from a man between 18 and 29 years old in good health and CMV-seropositive. The CDR3, as DNA: TGTGCCAGCAGCTCTAACACCGGGGAGCTGTTTTTT. It yields the protein CASSSNTGELFF. The full variable domain, completed using reference TRBV5-5 and TRBJ2-2, is DAGVTQSPTHLIKTRGQQVTLRCSPISGHKSVSWYQQVLGQGPQFIFQYYEKEERGRGNFPDRFSARQFPNYSSELNVNALLLGDSALYLCASSSNTGELFFGEGSRLTVL.